The source of this T cell receptor (beta chain) is a study of follicular helper T cells after annual influenza vaccination. The sample's time point: 2014-2015 season, pre-vaccination. Assay: immunoSEQ multiplex PCR; the TCRdb copy retains only in-frame clones and omits some. In the table there are about 11,000 clones, 81% of which are singletons. This clonotype originated in an adult who received the influenza vaccine. Sequences were derived from CXCR5- memory CD4+ T cells sorted from blood, sampled on the day of influenza vaccination.

The CDR3 protein is CASSYRGGYQPQHF. In nucleotides, the CDR3 is TGTGCCAGCAGTTACCGCGGGGGCTATCAGCCCCAGCATTTT. The chain couples TRBV6-6 to TRBJ1-5, with D perhaps matching TRBD1 (6 bases). Trimming removed 2 bases at V and 5 bases at J, with 10 bases between. The CDR3 contains 14 residues. Looked up from germline, CDR1 is MNHNY and CDR2 is SVGAGI (reference sequence).